This T cell receptor (beta chain) came from a study of T cell changes during pregnancy in multiple sclerosis (dated by TCRdb to the late 2010s). Study-level background: In women with multiple sclerosis, the researchers looked at how the T cell repertoire shifted as pregnancy progressed.

CDR1 LGHNA and CDR2 YNFKEQ were looked up in the germline V gene. CDR3 length: 14 amino acids, cysteine to phenylalanine. Of all the DNA, just the CDR3 is kept, 42 bases in frame from base 1. V is pared back by 5 bases and J by 4 bases, with 12 bases lying between the germline termini. Library prep was done by the immunoSEQ multiplex PCR assay. TCRdb retrieved this table from immuneACCESS and kept in-frame rearrangements only. Not all clones are present; in checked studies, unresolved V genes account for under half, and no reason is known for the remainder. The sample contains about 69,000 clones, roughly nine tenths of them found a single time. About 0.3% of the sample is in the top ten clones. With respect to this clone: No cognate antigen has been identified for it. Base qualities are missing; no much larger clone stands one base away.

Sequencing was performed on CD4+ T cells from peripheral blood mononuclear cells, taken in the third trimester of pregnancy. The sequence links TRBV4-2 to TRBJ1-5; matching of 5 bases hints at TRBD1 as the D gene. The clonotype originates from a female donor in good health, enrolled as a control in a pregnancy study. The CDR3 reads CASSGQGLNQPQHF. The nucleotides are TGTGCCAGCAGCGGGCAGGGCCTGAATCAGCCCCAGCATTTT.